The 4 T cell receptor beta chains reported below all come from one sample, sequenced in a study of cytomegalovirus exposure and HLA in healthy donors. PCR involved 60 Vbeta and 13 Jbeta primers. TCRdb's copy holds only in-frame clones and misses some; the assay was immunoSEQ multiplex PCR. The sample yields fewer than 110,000 clones, approximately 73% seen once. Sequencing was performed on PBMCs. These receptors came from a young woman in good health and CMV-seropositive.

Written as DNA, the CDR3 is TGTGCCAGTAGTATAGCTCCCCTAGCGGGAATTCCCCAAGAGACCCAGTACTTC. This codes for CASSIAPLAGIPQETQYF. The chain is built from TRBV19 and TRBJ2-5; 9 bases fit TRBD2. CDR1 LNHDA and CDR2 SQIVND come from the germline V gene (reference sequence). The trim removed 1 base at V and 1 base at J, leaving 10 bases unmatched. The CDR3 has 18 amino acids.

The chain employs TRBV19 and TRBJ2-3; 9 nucleotides match TRBD2. The J segment lost 5 bases and the V segment lost 4 bases, leaving 4 bases of the junction unmatched. The V gene's germline CDR1 is LNHDA and CDR2 SQIVND (reference sequence). The CDR3 sequence is 14 residues long. The DNA for the CDR3 is TGTGCCAGTAGTACTAGCGGGATGATAGATACGCAGTATTTT. As protein: CASSTSGMIDTQYF.

This chain uses TRBV4-3 with TRBJ1-4; D possibly corresponds to TRBD1 (5 bases). The germline V gene has CDR1 LGHNA and CDR2 YSLEER. V lost 4 bases, J lost 8 bases, and 14 bases lay in between. The CDR3 is made up of 14 amino acids. Here the CDR3 reads CASSPGRIGEKLFF. As DNA, the CDR3 is TGCGCCAGCAGCCCAGGGAGGATCGGGGAAAAACTGTTTTTT.

CDR3 DNA: TGTGCCAGAAGCTTGGGGAACAGGGACATGAACACTGAAGCTTTCTTT. It codes for CARSLGNRDMNTEAFF. The chain carries TRBV5-3 and TRBJ1-1; the D gene is possibly TRBD1 (6 bases). TRBV5-3 is an open reading frame, and its role is uncertain. There are 16 residues in the CDR3. Trimming shortened V by 0 bases and J by 0 bases, and 12 bases separated the two germline ends.